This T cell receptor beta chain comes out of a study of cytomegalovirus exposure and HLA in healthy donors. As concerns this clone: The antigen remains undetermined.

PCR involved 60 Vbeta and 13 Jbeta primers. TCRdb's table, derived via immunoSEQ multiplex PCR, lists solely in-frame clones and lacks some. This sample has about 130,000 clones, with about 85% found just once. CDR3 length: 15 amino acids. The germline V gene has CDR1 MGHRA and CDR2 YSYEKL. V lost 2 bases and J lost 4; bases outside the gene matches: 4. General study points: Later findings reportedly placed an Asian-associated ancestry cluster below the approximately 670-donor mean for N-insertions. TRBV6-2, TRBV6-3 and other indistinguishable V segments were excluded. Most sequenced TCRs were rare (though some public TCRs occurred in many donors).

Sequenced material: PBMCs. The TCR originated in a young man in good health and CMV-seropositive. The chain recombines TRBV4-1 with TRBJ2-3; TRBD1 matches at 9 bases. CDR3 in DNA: TGCGCCAGCAGCCAACGGGACAGGGTCTCAGATACGCAGTATTTT. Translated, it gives CASSQRDRVSDTQYF.